This TCR beta chain was recorded in a study of cytomegalovirus exposure and HLA in healthy donors. The PCR had 60 Vbeta and 13 Jbeta primers. TCRdb keeps only in-frame clones here, not all; method: immunoSEQ multiplex PCR. The top ten hold about 2.2% of the sample, which has under 300,000 clones, under 80% seen once. Germline values: CDR1 SGHDN, CDR2 FVKESK. This CDR3 contains 15 residues. V dropped 4 bases and J dropped 6; count of bases not matched to a gene: 8. The receptor was isolated from a female donor in good health and CMV-seronegative. The chain uses TRBV14 and TRBJ1-2, with 10 bases lining up with TRBD1. Sequences were obtained from PBMCs. The CDR3: CASSRYGQGDDGYTF. CDR3 coding DNA: TGTGCCAGCAGCCGGTATGGACAGGGGGACGATGGCTACACCTTC.